Listed below are T cell receptor beta chains from one sample, sequenced in a study of CD8+ T cells in alopecia areata. The assay was immunoSEQ multiplex PCR, and TCRdb's table has in-frame clones only and misses some. Of 150,000 to 200,000 clones listed, under 80% are singletons. The source material was CD4+ T cells sorted from blood, sampled at roughly week 49, from a patient treated with tofacitinib. The receptors stem from a human donor with alopecia areata. The CDR3 runs from the conserved cysteine through the conserved F or W. D genes are given only for firm matches. Where a row states a size, it is once, few, many or the class of an expanded clone; other rows omit it.

size	V	J	D	DNA	CDR3
.	TRBV6-5	TRBJ2-5	.	TGTGCCAGCAGTTACTCGGGCACAGTCAAAGAGACCCAGTACTTC	CASSYSGTVKETQYF
.	TRBV7-2	TRBJ1-2	.	TGTGCCAGCAGCTCGGGCTTGGTTTCTTACTATGGCTACACCTTC	CASSSGLVSYYGYTF
.	TRBV5-1	TRBJ1-2	.	TGCGCCAGCAGCTTGGCCTTGGGTGCTAACTATGGCTACACCTTC	CASSLALGANYGYTF
few	TRBV7-3	TRBJ2-1	.	TGTGCCAGCAGCCTAACCCCGCAGAGGGCCGTCTCCTACAATGAGCAGTTCTTC	CASSLTPQRAVSYNEQFF
.	TRBV30	TRBJ1-5	.	TGTGCCTGGAGTGTATCAGACAATCAGCCCCAGCATTTT	CAWSVSDNQPQHF
.	TRBV29-1	TRBJ2-7	.	TGCAGCGTTTCCTTGAGACAGTCCTACGAGCAGTACTTC	CSVSLRQSYEQYF
.	TRBV5-4	TRBJ2-3	.	TGTGCCAGCAGCTCCACTAGGGACTCCTATACGCAGTATTTT	CASSSTRDSYTQYF
.	TRBV7-2	TRBJ1-2	.	TGTGCCAGCAGCTTGCCGTGGCTCCGGACTAACTATGGCTACACCTTC	CASSLPWLRTNYGYTF
few	TRBV10-3	TRBJ2-1	.	TGTGCCATCAGTGTTCGGGACACGAGCTCCTACAATGAGCAGTTCTTC	CAISVRDTSSYNEQFF
.	TRBV7-9	TRBJ2-1	TRBD2	TGTGCCAGCAGCTTGTTCACTAGCGGATACAATGAGCAGTTCTTC	CASSLFTSGYNEQFF
.	TRBV4-3	TRBJ2-5	TRBD1	TGCGCCAGCAGCCAAGAAGCGGCGGGGACAGGGAGAGAGACCCAGTACTTC	CASSQEAAGTGRETQYF
.	TRBV30	TRBJ1-2	.	TGTGCCTGGACTCTGGACACTAACTATGGCTACACCTTC	CAWTLDTNYGYTF
few	TRBV9	TRBJ1-1	.	TGTGCCAGCAGCTCGGGGGCGGTGAACACTGAAGCTTTCTTT	CASSSGAVNTEAFF
few	TRBV5-1	TRBJ2-5	.	TGCGCCAGCAGTAGTGCCGAGGGGCAAGAGACCCAGTACTTC	CASSSAEGQETQYF
.	TRBV2	TRBJ1-1	.	TGTGCCAGCAGTGATCCTGGGGGGAACACTGAAGCTTTCTTT	CASSDPGGNTEAFF
once	TRBV18	TRBJ2-1	.	TGTGCCAGCGGCCTCCCGAGCTCCTACAATGAGCAGTTCTTC	CASGLPSSYNEQFF
.	TRBV2	TRBJ1-2	TRBD1	TGTGCCAGCAGTGAAGAGGGACAGAGGCCGTCGGGCTACACCTTC	CASSEEGQRPSGYTF
.	TRBV6-6	TRBJ2-5	TRBD1	TGTGCCAGCAGTGGACAGGGGGAAGAGACCCAGTACTTC	CASSGQGEETQYF
.	TRBV2	TRBJ2-7	.	TGTGCCAGCAGTGAAGCGGGGGAGACTTCTCGGCAGTACTTC	CASSEAGETSRQYF
.	TRBV23-1	TRBJ2-3	TRBD2	TGCGCCAGCAGTCAACCAAACCGGACTAGAACCACCTCAGATACGCAGTATTTT	CASSQPNRTRTTSDTQYF
.	TRBV19	TRBJ1-2	.	TGTGCCAGTAGTATAGTCGAAGGCGCTGGCTACACCTTC	CASSIVEGAGYTF
.	TRBV7-8	TRBJ1-2	.	TGTGCCAGCAGCCTAGAGACGGTTAACTATGGCTACACCTTC	CASSLETVNYGYTF
few	TRBV7-8	TRBJ2-7	.	TGTGCCAGCAGCCCTGACCCCTATGGCGAGCAGTACTTC	CASSPDPYGEQYF
.	TRBV15	TRBJ2-3	TRBD2	TGTGCCACCAGCACGCGACTAGCGGGGAGCACAGATACGCAGTATTTT	CATSTRLAGSTDTQYF
.	TRBV5-8	TRBJ2-3	.	TGTGCCAGCAGAAGGGACCTCACAGATACGCAGTATTTT	CASRRDLTDTQYF
.	TRBV29-1	TRBJ2-3	.	TGCAGCGCTGAAGGGGGGACAGGCACAGATACGCAGTATTTT	CSAEGGTGTDTQYF
.	TRBV27	TRBJ2-1	.	TGTGCCAGCAGTTTTTCGACTAGAATCAGAACAAATGAGCAGTTCTTC	CASSFSTRIRTNEQFF
.	TRBV19	TRBJ1-1	TRBD1	TGTGCCAGTAGTAGGGGACAGCTAAACACTGAAGCTTTCTTT	CASSRGQLNTEAFF
.	TRBV15	TRBJ2-6	.	TGTGCCACCAGCAGAGATGCAGCTGGGGCCAACGTCCTGACTTTC	CATSRDAAGANVLTF
.	TRBV5-6	TRBJ1-6	.	TGTGCCAGCAGCTTGGGACAGACGAATTCACCCCTCCACTTT	CASSLGQTNSPLHF
once	TRBV11-2	TRBJ2-1	.	TGTGCCAGCATAGGACCAGGGAACAATGAGCAGTTCTTC	CASIGPGNNEQFF
.	TRBV29-1	TRBJ2-4	.	TGCAGCGTTTCACCCCGAGGTGGCAAAAACATTCAGTACTTC	CSVSPRGGKNIQYF
.	TRBV29-1	TRBJ2-5	.	TGCAGCGCCTCGGAGGGGGTGGAAGAGACCCAGTACTTC	CSASEGVEETQYF
.	TRBV7-2	TRBJ1-1	TRBD1	TGTGCCAGCAGCCTCGAGACAGGGCGGAACACTGAAGCTTTCTTT	CASSLETGRNTEAFF
.	TRBV2	TRBJ2-3	TRBD2	TGTGCCAGCAGTTACTTTTCGGGACTAGGGTTT	CASSYFSGLGF
few	TRBV4-1	TRBJ2-7	TRBD2	TGCGCCAGCAGCCAACCAGTTAGCGGGGACTACGAGCAGTACTTC	CASSQPVSGDYEQYF
once	TRBV29-1	TRBJ2-7	TRBD2	TGCAGCGTACGTATGACTAGCGGGGGGTACGAGCAGTACTTC	CSVRMTSGGYEQYF
.	TRBV30	TRBJ1-2	TRBD1	TGTGCCTGGAGTGCACAGGGGGGTGACTATGGCTACACCTTC	CAWSAQGGDYGYTF
.	TRBV14	TRBJ1-6	.	TGTGCCAGCAGCCACCCTCACCGGAGGCCCCTCCACTTT	CASSHPHRRPLHF
.	TRBV2	TRBJ1-2	.	TGTGCCAGCAGGAGGGACGGTGACTATGGCTACACCTTC	CASRRDGDYGYTF